The present entry profiles one T cell receptor (beta chain) with its context. What it binds is not known. This entry comes from a study of T cell responses to AZD1222 COVID-19 vaccine. About the research overall: Analyses pooled second doses at about 4 or about 12 weeks. The study, taken as a whole, reports: Baseline seropositives among AZD1222 recipients totaled only 5 to 7. Recipients of two AZD1222 doses showed rising Spike-specific TCR breadth and depth. Clonal diversity may have been underestimated, and the donors were mostly white British, with more females than males.

Sequencing was performed with immunoSEQ multiplex PCR; in TCRdb, only in-frame clones are kept and a portion is missing. This table has 150,000 to 160,000 clones, around nine tenths appearing once. CDR1 and CDR2 (germline): MNHEY, SVGAGI. This CDR3 is 13 amino acids long. V lost 7 bases to trimming and J lost 3 bases; unmatched junction nucleotides: 5. The clonotype was recovered from an adult in good health. This chain joins TRBV6-5 and TRBJ1-2; 7 bases map to TRBD1. This specimen consisted of peripheral blood, obtained on day 0 of AZD1222 vaccination. CDR3 DNA: TGTGCCAGCATTGGAGGGGGCGACTATGGCTACACCTTC. Its protein product is CASIGGGDYGYTF.